Below, one T cell receptor (beta chain) is given with its context. These data are taken from a study of blood T cells in healthy people across ages. Study background: Using template switching, researchers captured about one barcoded beta molecule for each two T cells.

The CDR3 totals 14 residues. V was pared by 0 bases and J by 11 bases, with 9 bases of the junction left unmatched. A second PCR of 7 to 11 cycles used a sample-barcoded 5' primer and a J-beta primer mix. TCRdb passed the 5' RACE reads through MiXCR, listing each CDR3 protein once. The table lists hundreds of thousands of distinct CDR3 sequences, 20% to 25% of them singletons. This receptor was identified in a man aged 70-80 years in good health. V and J are TRBV12-3 or TRBV12-4 and TRBJ2-5; 7 positions match TRBD2. Sequencing was performed on blood. The CDR3 sequence is CASSLALAGGEQYF. The CDR3, as DNA: TGTGCCAGCAGTTTAGCACTTGCTGGGGGGGAGCAGTACTTC.